This record concerns one T cell receptor beta chain sequence. What it binds is not known. The CDR3 is 15 amino acids. Germline CDR1 is SGHNT and CDR2 is YYREEE (reference sequence). Losses at the gene ends were 4 bases for V and 8 bases for J; bases not matched to a gene: 10. The data were taken from a study of OX40 agonist ivuxolimab in advanced cancers. The wider study: Patients' therapy was ivuxolimab, an antibody that acts as an agonist of OX40 (CD134).

Study-wide results and limits: Blood T cells, both CD4+ and CD8+, expanded clonally by week 6 at 0.1 to 3.0 mg/kg. Mean expanded clone counts were higher in CD8+ than CD4+ T cells.

The data were produced by immunoSEQ multiplex PCR, yet TCRdb's version contains in-frame clones alone and is incomplete. The table has about 67,000 clones, 80% to 90% seen once. The receptor was isolated from an adult with an advanced solid tumor such as melanoma, head and neck, liver or kidney cancer. The chain is built from TRBV5-4 and TRBJ2-4; 9 bases are shared with TRBD2. The sample consisted of CD4+ or CD8+ T cells sorted from blood, taken in a trial of the OX40 agonist ivuxolimab. This CDR3 reads CASSKGLAEGDIQYF. DNA for the CDR3: TGTGCCAGCAGCAAGGGACTAGCCGAGGGAGACATTCAGTACTTC.